This T cell receptor (beta chain) emerged from a study of circulating and synovial CD4+ cells in juvenile arthritis (dated by TCRdb to 2014 to 2015). For the study in its entirety: Within each patient, the study compared the TCRbeta CDR3 repertoires of three groups: circulating HLA-DR+ CD4 T cells, bulk blood CD4 T cells, and synovial CD4 T cells. The goal of repertoire sequencing was to confirm that a circulating synovial-like CD4 T cell subset was enriched in synovial clonotypes.

Donors of the sequenced samples were patients with active juvenile idiopathic arthritis. Cells were sorted right after thawing, and dead cells were excluded with Live/Dead Fixable Near-IR Stain. CDR3 length: 14 amino acids, cysteine to phenylalanine. Here the CDR3 DNA is all that survives: 42 bases in frame from base 1. V and J lose 5 bases and 7 bases, and a span of 17 bases separates them. From a lookup of the germline V gene, CDR1 and CDR2 are MDHEN and SYDVKM. Library generation was performed with the immunoSEQ multiplex PCR assay. TCRbeta CDR3 sequencing was carried out by an external provider as a commercial service. As for the original processing: Productive nucleotide sequences and amino acid sequences obtained through in silico translation were used in the analyses. Diversity was quantified by Renyi entropy over a range of alpha values, with sample size equalised by taking the median of 200 repeated subsamples. For clustering, the distance between each pair of repertoires was computed as one minus the Chao-modified Jaccard index, which corrected for under-sampling. Frequency-weighted overlap with synovial clonotypes was computed at 200 sample sizes with 200 draws without replacement at each size, and the value at the size of the smaller sample was reported. As stored in TCRdb, this immuneACCESS dataset retains in-frame rearrangements with V and J assigned. A fraction of the clones does not appear; measured against another copy, unresolved V genes explain less than half of the discrepancy, and the remainder lacks a known reason. V and J calls and clone size are copied from that table; D and trimming were computed from the DNA. The sample includes tens of thousands of clones, with roughly 95% observed a single time. Less than 0.2% of the sample is in the top ten clones.

Overall results and qualifications from the work: Synovial and circulating pathogenic-like lymphocyte repertoires were less diverse than bulk blood CD4 repertoires, and some CPL samples were as oligoclonal as synovium. Because T cell genome counts differed by at least an order of magnitude between CPL and bulk blood CD4 samples, sample-size effects were addressed. No difference between circulating pathogenic-like lymphocytes and bulk blood T cells was detected by traditional Vbeta family usage analysis. Since overlap with synovium went up as sequencing depth increased, the measured fractions of shared clonotypes likely underestimated the full repertoire overlap. Circulating pathogenic-like lymphocytes were found to cluster with synovial T cells, and a substantially higher fraction of CDR3 sequences was shared with synovium by circulating pathogenic-like lymphocytes than by bulk blood.

As to this clone: Its antigen specificity is not known. Base qualities are not at hand, and no much larger clone is one base apart.

Recombination joined TRBV28 with TRBJ1-2, and perhaps TRBD1 as D gene, on 5 matching bases. The clonotype originates from a human donor with juvenile idiopathic arthritis. Input material: CD4+ T cells from blood. The nucleotide sequence reads as follows: TGTGCCAGCAGTCGCAACCAGGGATCGGGTGGCTACACCTTC. It encodes CASSRNQGSGGYTF.